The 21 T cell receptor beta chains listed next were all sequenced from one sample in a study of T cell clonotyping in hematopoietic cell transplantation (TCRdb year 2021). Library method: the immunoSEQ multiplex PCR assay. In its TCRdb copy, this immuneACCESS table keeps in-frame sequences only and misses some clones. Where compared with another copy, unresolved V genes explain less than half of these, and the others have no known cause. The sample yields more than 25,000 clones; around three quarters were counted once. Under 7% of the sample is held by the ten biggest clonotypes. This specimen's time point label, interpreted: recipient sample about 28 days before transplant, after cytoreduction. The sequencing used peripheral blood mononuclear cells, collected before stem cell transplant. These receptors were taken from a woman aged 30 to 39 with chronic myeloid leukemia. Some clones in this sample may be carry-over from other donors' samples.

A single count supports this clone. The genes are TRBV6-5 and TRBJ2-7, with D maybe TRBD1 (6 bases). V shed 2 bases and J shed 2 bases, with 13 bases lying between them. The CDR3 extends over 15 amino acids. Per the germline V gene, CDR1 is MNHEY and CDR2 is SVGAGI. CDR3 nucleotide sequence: TGTGCCAGCAGTTACGACAGGTTCTCCCCCTACGAGCAGTACGTC. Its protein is CASSYDRFSPYEQYV.

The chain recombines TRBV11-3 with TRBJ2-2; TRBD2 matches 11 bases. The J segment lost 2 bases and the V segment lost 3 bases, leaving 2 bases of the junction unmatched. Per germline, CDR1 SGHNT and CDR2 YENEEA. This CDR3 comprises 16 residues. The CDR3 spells CASSLTSGVNTGELFF. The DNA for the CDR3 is TGTGCCAGCAGCTTGACTAGCGGGGTTAACACCGGGGAGCTGTTTTTT.

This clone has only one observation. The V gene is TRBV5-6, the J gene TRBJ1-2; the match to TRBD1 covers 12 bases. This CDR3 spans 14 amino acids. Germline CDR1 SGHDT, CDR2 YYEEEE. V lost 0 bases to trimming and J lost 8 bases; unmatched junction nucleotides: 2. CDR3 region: CASSLGDRGRGYTF. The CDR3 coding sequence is TGTGCCAGCAGCTTGGGGGACAGGGGGCGAGGCTACACCTTC. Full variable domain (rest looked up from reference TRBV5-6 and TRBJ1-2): DAGVTQSPTHLIKTRGQQVTLRCSPKSGHDTVSWYQQALGQGPQFIFQYYEEEERQRGNFPDRFSGHQFPNYSSELNVNALLLGDSALYLCASSLGDRGRGYTFGSGTRLTVV.

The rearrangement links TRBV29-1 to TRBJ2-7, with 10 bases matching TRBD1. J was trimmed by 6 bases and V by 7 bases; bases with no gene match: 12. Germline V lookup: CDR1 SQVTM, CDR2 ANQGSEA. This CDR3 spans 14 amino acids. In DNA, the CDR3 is TGCAGCGCCCGTGAGGGACAGGGGTACTCCGAGCAGTACTTC. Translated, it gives CSAREGQGYSEQYF.

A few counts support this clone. The CDR3 nucleotides read TGTGCCAGCAGCTTAGAGGGACAGTTTAACACTGAAGCTTTCTTT. Its protein product is CASSLEGQFNTEAFF. The genes are TRBV7-6 and TRBJ1-1, with TRBD1 matching over 7 bases. Germline V gene data show CDR1 as SGHVS and CDR2 as FNYEAQ. With V trimmed by 1 base and J by 2 bases, 4 bases remained unmatched. This CDR3 contains 15 residues.

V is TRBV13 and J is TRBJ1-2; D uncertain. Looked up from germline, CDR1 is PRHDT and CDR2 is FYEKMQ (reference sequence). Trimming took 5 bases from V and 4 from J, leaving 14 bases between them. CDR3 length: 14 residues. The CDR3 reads CASSPGVASYGYTF. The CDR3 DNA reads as TGTGCCAGCAGCCCGGGAGTCGCGTCCTATGGCTACACCTTC.

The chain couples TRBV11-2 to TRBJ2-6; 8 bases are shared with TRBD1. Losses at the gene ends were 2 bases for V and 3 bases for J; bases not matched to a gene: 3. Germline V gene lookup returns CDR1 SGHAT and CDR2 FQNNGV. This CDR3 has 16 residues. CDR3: CASSLLTGVGANVLTF. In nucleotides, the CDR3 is TGTGCCAGCAGCTTACTGACAGGGGTTGGGGCCAACGTCCTGACTTTC.

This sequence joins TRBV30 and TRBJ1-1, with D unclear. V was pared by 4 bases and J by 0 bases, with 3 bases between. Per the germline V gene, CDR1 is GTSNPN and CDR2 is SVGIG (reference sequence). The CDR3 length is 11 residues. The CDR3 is CAWMVNTEAFF. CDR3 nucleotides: TGTGCCTGGATGGTGAACACTGAAGCTTTCTTT. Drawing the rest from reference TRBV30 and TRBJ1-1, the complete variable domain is SQTIHQWPATLVQPVGSPLSLECTVEGTSNPNLYWYRQAAGRGLQLLFYSVGIGQISSEVPQNLSASRPQDRQFILSSKKLLLSDSGFYLCAWMVNTEAFFGQGTRLTVV.

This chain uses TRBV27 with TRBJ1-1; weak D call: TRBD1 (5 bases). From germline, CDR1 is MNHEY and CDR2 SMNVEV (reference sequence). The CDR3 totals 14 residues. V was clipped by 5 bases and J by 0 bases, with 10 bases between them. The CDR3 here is CASSATDLNTEAFF. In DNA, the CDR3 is TGTGCCAGCAGTGCGACAGACTTGAACACTGAAGCTTTCTTT.

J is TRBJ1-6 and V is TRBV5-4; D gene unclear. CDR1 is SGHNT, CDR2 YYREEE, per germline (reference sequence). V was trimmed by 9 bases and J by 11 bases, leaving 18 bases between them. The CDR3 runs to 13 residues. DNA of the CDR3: TGTGCCACTACGGGCGAGGGTGGGGCACCCCTCCACTTT. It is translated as CATTGEGGAPLHF. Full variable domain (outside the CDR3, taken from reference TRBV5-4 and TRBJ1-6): ETGVTQSPTHLIKTRGQQVTLRCSSQSGHNTVSWYQQALGQGPQFIFQYYREEENGRGNFPPRFSGLQFPNYSSELNVNALELDDSALYLCATTGEGGAPLHFGNGTRLTVT.

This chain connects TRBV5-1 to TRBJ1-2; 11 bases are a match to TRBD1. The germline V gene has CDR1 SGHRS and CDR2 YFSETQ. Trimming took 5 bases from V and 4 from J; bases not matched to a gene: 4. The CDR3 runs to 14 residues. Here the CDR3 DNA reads TGCGCCAGCAGAAGGGACAGGGGGTCCTATGGCTACACCTTC. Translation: CASRRDRGSYGYTF.

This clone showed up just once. Written as DNA, the CDR3 is TGTGCCAGCAGCTTAGGAGTTGGACTTGGGGCTAGCGGGCCTCCGAGCTCCTACGAGCAGTACTTC. Amino acid sequence: CASSLGVGLGASGPPSSYEQYF. This chain uses TRBV7-6 with TRBJ2-7, with 8 bases identical to TRBD2. V shed 1 base, J shed 0 bases, and the junction held 23 bases outside the gene matches. Per the germline V gene, CDR1 is SGHVS and CDR2 is FNYEAQ. CDR3 size: 22 residues.

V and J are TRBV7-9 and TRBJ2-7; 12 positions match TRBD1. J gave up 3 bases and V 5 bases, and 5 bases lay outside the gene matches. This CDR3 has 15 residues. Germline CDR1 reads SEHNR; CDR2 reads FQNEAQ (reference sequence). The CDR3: CASSLRDRGLYEQYF. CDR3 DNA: TGTGCCAGCAGCCTCCGGGACAGGGGGCTCTACGAGCAGTACTTC.

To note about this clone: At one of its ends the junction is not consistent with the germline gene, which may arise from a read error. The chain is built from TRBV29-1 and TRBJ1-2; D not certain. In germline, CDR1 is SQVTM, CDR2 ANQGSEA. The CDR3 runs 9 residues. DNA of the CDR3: TGCAGCGTTGGAAGGGCTTCCTCCTTC. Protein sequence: CSVGRASSF.

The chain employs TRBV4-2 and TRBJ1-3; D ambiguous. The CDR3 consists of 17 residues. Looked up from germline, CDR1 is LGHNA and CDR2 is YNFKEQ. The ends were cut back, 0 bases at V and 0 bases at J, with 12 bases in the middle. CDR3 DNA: TGTGCCAGCAGCCAAGAAGGCAAAACCTCCTCTGGAAACACCATATATTTT. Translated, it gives CASSQEGKTSSGNTIYF.

CDR3 bases: TGTGCCAGCAGTCCGGTGGCGGGGAGCTACGAGCAGTACTTC. It specifies CASSPVAGSYEQYF. J is TRBJ2-7 and V is TRBV27; possibly TRBD2 for D (6 bases). The germline gives CDR1 MNHEY, CDR2 SMNVEV (reference sequence). Between the trimmed V and J ends, which lost 5 bases and 3 bases, there was a span of 14 bases. The CDR3 runs 14 residues.

Here the CDR3 reads CASSLGAGWGYEQYV. CDR3 bases: TGTGCCAGCAGCTTGGGAGCGGGTTGGGGCTACGAGCAGTACGTC. V and J are TRBV5-6 and TRBJ2-7; TRBD2 might be the D (6 bases). Trimming shortened V by 0 bases and J by 3 bases, and 13 bases separated the two germline ends. The CDR3 has 15 amino acids. CDR1 and CDR2 from the germline V gene are SGHDT and YYEEEE.

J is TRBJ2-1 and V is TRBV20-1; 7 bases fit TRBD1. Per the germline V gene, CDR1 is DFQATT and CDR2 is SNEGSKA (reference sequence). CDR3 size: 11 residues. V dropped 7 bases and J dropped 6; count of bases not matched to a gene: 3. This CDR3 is CSGQGLNEQFF. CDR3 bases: TGCAGTGGACAGGGCCTCAATGAGCAGTTCTTC.

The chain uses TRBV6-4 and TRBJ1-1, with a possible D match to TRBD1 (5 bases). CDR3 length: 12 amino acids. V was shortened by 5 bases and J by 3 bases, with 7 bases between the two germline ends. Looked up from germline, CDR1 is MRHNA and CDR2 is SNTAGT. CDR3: CASSPRDTEAFF. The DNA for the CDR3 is TGTGCCAGCAGTCCCAGGGACACTGAAGCTTTCTTT.

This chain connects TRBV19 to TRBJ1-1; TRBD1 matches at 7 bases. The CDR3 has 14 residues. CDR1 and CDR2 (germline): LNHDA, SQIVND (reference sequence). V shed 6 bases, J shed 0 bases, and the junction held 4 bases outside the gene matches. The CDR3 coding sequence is TGTGCCAGTAGGAACAGGGGAATGAACACTGAAGCTTTCTTT. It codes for CASRNRGMNTEAFF.

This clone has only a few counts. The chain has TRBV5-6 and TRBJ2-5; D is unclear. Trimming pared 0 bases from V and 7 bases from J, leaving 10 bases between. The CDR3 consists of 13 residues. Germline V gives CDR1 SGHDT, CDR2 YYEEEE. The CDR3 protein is CASSLADLGTQYF. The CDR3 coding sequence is TGTGCCAGCAGCTTGGCGGACCTAGGGACCCAGTACTTC.